The clone carrying this TCR beta chain came up a few times. Every donor was a healthy Caucasian. V lost 1 base and J lost 6, with 4 bases in between. Germline CDR1 and CDR2: SGHRS and YFSETQ. This CDR3 spans 11 amino acids. The data are from a study of identical twins. TCRdb re-called the 5' RACE reads through MiXCR, storing one row per CDR3 protein. The sample contains a few hundred thousand distinct CDR3 sequences, roughly 20% of which appear only once. The sequenced sample was naive T cells sorted from blood. This sequence joins TRBV5-1 and TRBJ2-5, with D unclear. The receptor was derived from a man aged 50-60 years in good health. The CDR3: CASSLKKTQYF. The CDR3 DNA reads TGCGCCAGCAGCTTGAAAAAGACCCAGTACTTC.